Below are 28 T cell receptor beta chains sequenced from a single sample in a study of T-cell reconstitution after alpha-beta-depleted transplantation in children. Unique molecular identifiers were built into the TCRbeta library. From the PCR reads, TCRdb called clonotypes with MiXCR, one entry per CDR3 protein. The sample contains nearly 550,000 distinct CDR3 sequences, 15% to 20% of which appear only once. The sequenced sample was PBMCs from the stem cell graft donor, obtained from the stem cell graft. These receptors were collected from a human donor who donated a stem cell graft to a child with acute lymphoblastic leukemia.

This chain connects TRBV27 to TRBJ2-3, with D perhaps being TRBD1 or TRBD2 (5 bases each). The germline CDR1 and CDR2 sequences are MNHEY and SMNVEV (reference sequence). This CDR3 has 13 residues. V was clipped by 2 bases and J by 9 bases, with 12 bases between them. The CDR3: CASSLGTSPTQYF. CDR3 in DNA: TGTGCCAGCAGTTTAGGGACCTCCCCCACGCAGTATTTT.

This chain joins TRBV29-1 and TRBJ2-5; 10 positions agree with TRBD2. Trimming at V came to 2 bases and at J to 4 bases, leaving 7 bases not matched to a gene. The CDR3 consists of 15 residues. Germline CDR1 is SQVTM and CDR2 is ANQGSEA. The CDR3 protein is CSVEQLAGPPETQYF. Written as DNA, the CDR3 is TGCAGCGTTGAACAACTAGCGGGGCCCCCAGAGACCCAGTACTTC.

The chain joins TRBV20-1 to TRBJ2-7; a weak D match, TRBD1 (6 bases). The CDR3 extends over 13 amino acids. V gave up 2 bases and J gave up 2 bases, with 10 bases separating them. Germline CDR1 reads DFQATT; CDR2 reads SNEGSKA (reference sequence). The chain's CDR3 is CSARSGAPYEQYF. CDR3 in DNA: TGCAGTGCTAGATCAGGGGCTCCCTACGAGCAGTACTTC.

This clonotype came up a few times. The rearrangement uses TRBV5-1 and TRBJ2-7, with D possibly called TRBD1 or TRBD2 (6 bases each). V was pared by 4 bases and J by 0 bases, with 14 bases between. From germline, CDR1 is SGHRS and CDR2 YFSETQ. The CDR3 runs to 15 residues. The CDR3 loop reads CASSPAGHLSYEQYF. DNA for the CDR3: TGCGCCAGCAGCCCGGCGGGACATCTCTCCTACGAGCAGTACTTC.

Only a few counts were recorded for this clonotype. V is TRBV20-1 and J is TRBJ1-4, with D unresolved. V dropped 2 bases and J dropped 0 bases, with 10 bases sitting between them. This CDR3 has 15 amino acids. Germline V gene sequence: CDR1 DFQATT, CDR2 SNEGSKA (reference sequence). CDR3 DNA: TGCAGTGCTAGATTAATGGGGACAACTAATGAAAAACTGTTTTTT. Encoded protein: CSARLMGTTNEKLFF.

This clonotype was detected a few times. The V and J genes are TRBV13 and TRBJ1-1, with 7 bases lining up with TRBD1. V was pared by 5 bases and J by 8 bases, with 5 bases of the junction left unmatched. This CDR3 comprises 12 residues. Germline CDR1 and CDR2: PRHDT and FYEKMQ (reference sequence). CDR3 amino acids: CASSPARGEAFF. DNA of the CDR3: TGTGCCAGCAGCCCTGCCAGGGGGGAAGCTTTCTTT.

This clonotype showed up many times. The rearrangement links TRBV27 to TRBJ2-7; 11 positions agree with TRBD1. V was pared by 3 bases and J by 6 bases, with 4 bases of the junction left unmatched. This CDR3 contains 14 residues. Germline V lookup: CDR1 MNHEY, CDR2 SMNVEV (reference sequence). CDR3 nucleotides: TGTGCCAGCAGTTTCGGGACAGGGGGGACCGAGCAGTACTTC. Its protein product is CASSFGTGGTEQYF.

This chain uses TRBV10-3 with TRBJ1-5; D is unclear. This CDR3 is 13 amino acids long. Germline assignment: CDR1 ENHRY and CDR2 SYGVKD. V was cut by 8 bases and J by 3 bases, with 11 bases left in between. The CDR3 coding sequence is TGTGCCATCTCGCTGGGTCTCAATCAGCCCCAGCATTTT. Its translation is CAISLGLNQPQHF.

This clonotype was found once. The chain uses TRBV20-1 and TRBJ2-1; TRBD1 matches 7 bases. The CDR3 is 16 amino acids. Germline V lookup: CDR1 DFQATT, CDR2 SNEGSKA (reference sequence). The ends lost 1 base at V and 0 bases at J; junction bases unmatched: 6. The CDR3 DNA is TGCAGTGCTAGAGGTCGGGACAGCCGCTCCTACAATGAGCAGTTCTTC. It codes for CSARGRDSRSYNEQFF.

This clonotype was recorded a few times. V is TRBV6-4 and J is TRBJ2-1, with TRBD2 matching 10 bases. This CDR3 is 16 amino acids long. V lost 3 bases, J lost 9 bases, and 11 bases stayed unmatched. CDR1 and CDR2 from the germline V gene are MRHNA and SNTAGT. CDR3 sequence: CASSDLAGDGSGEQFF. In nucleotides, the CDR3 is TGTGCCAGCAGTGATCTAGCGGGAGACGGATCCGGTGAGCAGTTCTTC.

J is TRBJ1-5 and V is TRBV27; D is undetermined. Germline values: CDR1 MNHEY, CDR2 SMNVEV (reference sequence). Trimming took off 2 bases at V and 7 bases at J, with 9 bases between the two ends. The CDR3 is 13 residues long. The CDR3, as DNA: TGTGCCAGCAGTTTAGGGGTCAGACAGCCCCAGCATTTT. Translating it yields CASSLGVRQPQHF.

CDR3 DNA sequence: TGTGCCACCGGACGGACAGTTAACACTGAAGCTTTCTTT. It yields the protein CATGRTVNTEAFF. This sequence joins TRBV15 and TRBJ1-1; a possible D gene is TRBD1 (6 bases). V lost 8 bases to trimming and J lost 2 bases, with 12 bases between them. This CDR3 has 13 residues. CDR1 and CDR2 (germline): LNHNV, YYDKDF (reference sequence).

Here the CDR3 reads CASSSQRGLAGAEQYF. The CDR3 DNA is TGTGCCAGCAGCTCCCAGCGCGGCCTAGCGGGGGCCGAGCAGTACTTC. V and J are TRBV7-2 and TRBJ2-7; 10 nucleotides line up with TRBD2. Trimming took 4 bases from V and 6 from J; bases not matched to a gene: 12. CDR3 length: 16 amino acids. CDR1 is SGHTA, CDR2 FQGNSA, per germline.

This clonotype was picked up many times. The chain recombines TRBV10-1 with TRBJ1-2; 10 positions agree with TRBD1. The CDR3 is 16 amino acids. CDR1 and CDR2 from the germline V gene are WNHNN and SYGVQD (reference sequence). V lost 5 bases and J lost 4; bases outside the gene matches: 10. The CDR3 reads CASSPGTGDGFYGYTF. The CDR3, as DNA: TGCGCCAGCAGTCCCGGGACAGGGGACGGCTTCTATGGCTACACCTTC.

The rearrangement uses TRBV30 and TRBJ1-6; 10 bases match TRBD1. This CDR3 contains 13 residues. The V gene's germline CDR1 is GTSNPN and CDR2 SVGIG (reference sequence). V was pared by 5 bases and J by 7 bases, with 2 bases of the junction left unmatched. The CDR3 sequence is CAWAGQGNSPLHF. For the CDR3, the DNA is TGTGCCTGGGCGGGACAGGGGAATTCACCCCTCCACTTT.

The table lists this clonotype with many counts. This chain's CDR3 is CSVRTQGTGANVLTF. Written as DNA, the CDR3 is TGCAGCGTAAGGACGCAGGGCACTGGGGCCAACGTCCTGACTTTC. The J gene is TRBJ2-6, the V gene TRBV29-1; a weak D match, TRBD1 (5 bases). Germline V gene data show CDR1 as SQVTM and CDR2 as ANQGSEA. This CDR3 comprises 15 residues. The V gene lost 6 bases and the J gene lost 2 bases, with 14 bases spanning the gap.

V is TRBV4-2 and J is TRBJ2-1; TRBD2 matches at 7 bases. Germline lookup yields CDR1 LGHNA and CDR2 YNFKEQ. CDR3 length: 16 residues. Unmatched junction bases numbered 4, after V lost 2 bases and J lost 0 bases. CDR3: CASSQYRGSSYNEQFF. CDR3 bases: TGTGCCAGCAGCCAATATCGCGGGAGCTCCTACAATGAGCAGTTCTTC.

This sequence joins TRBV5-1 and TRBJ2-5; TRBD2 matches at 10 bases. In germline, CDR1 is SGHRS, CDR2 YFSETQ. The CDR3 sequence is 15 residues long. V dropped 0 bases and J dropped 6; count of bases not matched to a gene: 5. The DNA of the CDR3 is TGCGCCAGCAGCTTGGCCCTAGCGGGAGAGAAGACCCAGTACTTC. Encoded protein: CASSLALAGEKTQYF.

This clonotype was seen a handful of times. The chain is built from TRBV7-9 and TRBJ1-2; 9 bases match TRBD1. The CDR3 length is 14 residues. Germline V gene data show CDR1 as SEHNR and CDR2 as FQNEAQ (reference sequence). V lost 6 bases and J lost 4; bases outside the gene matches: 6. CDR3 DNA sequence: TGTGCCAGCAGTCACGGGACAGGGTTCTATGGCTACACCTTC. It translates to CASSHGTGFYGYTF.

V gene TRBV18 combines with J gene TRBJ1-1; 7 bases line up with TRBD1. J was trimmed by 0 bases and V by 8 bases; bases with no gene match: 9. There are 15 residues in the CDR3. In germline, CDR1 is KGHSH, CDR2 LQKENI. The CDR3 protein is CASEIGGPVNTEAFF. The CDR3 DNA sequence: TGTGCCAGCGAAATAGGGGGCCCTGTGAACACTGAAGCTTTCTTT.

The chain has TRBV23-1 and TRBJ2-1; 10 positions match TRBD2. TRBV23-1 is given ORF status, its function remaining uncertain. Losses at the gene ends were 6 bases for V and 6 bases for J; bases not matched to a gene: 20. There are 19 residues in the CDR3. CDR3 nucleotides: TGCGCCAGCAGGGGGCTGACCACCCCTCTTCCTAGCGGGAGCAATGAGCAGTTCTTC. Encoded protein: CASRGLTTPLPSGSNEQFF.

In this sample, this clonotype turned up a few times. The J gene is TRBJ1-4, the V gene TRBV5-6; 8 positions agree with TRBD1. The CDR3 has 16 amino acids. Looked up from germline, CDR1 is SGHDT and CDR2 is YYEEEE. Trimming took 2 bases from V and 1 from J; bases not matched to a gene: 4. CDR3: CASSFATGGTNEKLFF. CDR3 bases: TGTGCCAGCAGCTTTGCCACAGGGGGAACTAATGAAAAACTGTTTTTT.

This clonotype was counted a few times. V is TRBV7-7 and J is TRBJ2-5, with 7 bases matching TRBD1. Germline V CDR1 and CDR2: SSHAT, FNYEAQ (reference sequence). The CDR3 consists of 12 residues. V shed 1 base and J 8 bases; nucleotides not matched to a gene: 1. CDR3: CASSLGQGTQYF. The CDR3 DNA reads as TGTGCCAGCAGCTTAGGACAGGGTACCCAGTACTTC.

This clonotype has a handful of counts. The J gene is TRBJ1-1, the V gene TRBV11-2; TRBD1 matches at 7 bases. Germline V gene lookup returns CDR1 SGHAT and CDR2 FQNNGV. V lost 3 bases to trimming and J lost 3 bases; unmatched junction nucleotides: 10. This CDR3 spans 16 amino acids. The CDR3 spells CASSFRSRDSYTEAFF. DNA for the CDR3: TGTGCCAGCAGCTTTAGGTCCCGGGACAGTTACACTGAAGCTTTCTTT.

The chain combines TRBV19 with TRBJ2-7; no reliable D call. This CDR3 is 13 amino acids long. Trimming took 7 bases from V and 6 from J, leaving 16 bases between them. The V gene's germline CDR1 is LNHDA and CDR2 SQIVND (reference sequence). The CDR3 reads CASTMSNGGEQYF. DNA of the CDR3: TGTGCCAGTACCATGAGCAACGGCGGCGAGCAGTACTTC.

The CDR3 DNA is TGTGCCAGCAGTCCTAGAGACGGAGCGCAAGAGACCCAGTACTTC. Protein: CASSPRDGAQETQYF. The chain combines TRBV27 with TRBJ2-5; D gene ambiguous. The V end lost 5 bases, the J end lost 2 bases, and 15 bases lay between the germline ends. The germline V gene encodes CDR1 MNHEY and CDR2 SMNVEV (reference sequence). The CDR3 loop spans 15 amino acids.

The CDR3 nucleotides are TGTGCCAGCAGAGACAGGACAAGAGCTTTCTTT. As protein: CASRDRTRAFF. This chain uses TRBV25-1 with TRBJ1-1; a weak D match, TRBD1 (6 bases). V lost 6 bases and J lost 10, with 12 bases in between. From germline, CDR1 is MGHDK and CDR2 SYGVNS. CDR3 length: 11 residues.

CDR3 in DNA: TGCGCCAGCCAGACCCGGAGCTCCTACGAGCAGTACTTC. Amino acid sequence: CASQTRSSYEQYF. The rearrangement uses TRBV10-2 and TRBJ2-7; no definite D call. The V end was cut by 8 bases, the J end by 0 bases, with 11 bases between. Germline assignment: CDR1 WSHSY and CDR2 SAAADI. The CDR3 has 13 amino acids.